This TCR beta chain was identified during a study of blood T cell repertoires in COVID-19. Overall study context: Some COVID-19 samples were acute and others convalescent; all came from the United States, Italy and Spain. PBMCs, B-cell-depleted T cells, or T cells provided the cDNA or gDNA that made up the material.

This CDR3 spans 17 amino acids. CDR1 is SQVTM, CDR2 ANQGSEA, per germline. Trimming pared 3 bases from V and 2 bases from J, leaving 21 bases between. Authors' methods: Amplification from reference gene primers served as the basis for estimated nucleated cell counts. Profiling relied on immunoSEQ multiplex PCR, and the TCRdb table lists in-frame clones only, not all of them. V, J and clone size were drawn from that table, and D and trimming were deduced from the DNA. The sample holds about 120,000 clones, approximately 84% seen once. This sequence joins TRBV29-1 and TRBJ2-3; possible D gene TRBD2, 5 bases. The sequencing sample was made of peripheral blood. The TCR comes from a man between 40 and 49 years old with acute or convalescent COVID-19. The CDR3 here is CSVEPFGREISTDTQYF. CDR3 sequence (DNA): TGCAGCGTTGAGCCCTTTGGACGGGAAATTTCCACAGATACGCAGTATTTT.